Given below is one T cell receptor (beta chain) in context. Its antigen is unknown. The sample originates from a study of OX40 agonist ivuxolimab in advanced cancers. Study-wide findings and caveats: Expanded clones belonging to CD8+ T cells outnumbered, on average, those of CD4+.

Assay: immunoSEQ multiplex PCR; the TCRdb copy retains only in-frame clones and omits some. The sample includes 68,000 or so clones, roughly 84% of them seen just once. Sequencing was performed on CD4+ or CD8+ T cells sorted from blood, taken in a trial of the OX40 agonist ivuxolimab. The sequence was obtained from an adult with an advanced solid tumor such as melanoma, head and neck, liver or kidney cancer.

The CDR3 loop reads CASWLTGGSTDTQYF. DNA for the CDR3: TGTGCCAGCTGGCTGACAGGGGGGAGCACAGATACGCAGTATTTT. V usage is TRBV18 and J usage is TRBJ2-3; TRBD1 aligns across 9 bases. V lost 7 bases, J lost 0 bases, and 5 bases stayed unmatched. The CDR3 has 15 residues. The germline V gene has CDR1 KGHSH and CDR2 LQKENI.